A single sample gave rise to the 24 T cell receptor beta chains below, sequenced in a study of blood T cell repertoires in COVID-19. Assay: immunoSEQ multiplex PCR; the TCRdb copy retains only in-frame clones and omits some. The sample has around 150,000 clones; 75% to 90% are singletons. Sequencing was carried out using peripheral blood. The receptors derive from a woman aged 55-70 years with active COVID-19.

Comment on this clone: Other nucleotide sequences in the sample specify the same CDR3. The V gene is TRBV27, the J gene TRBJ1-4, with a tentative D call TRBD1 (5 bases). Germline V gives CDR1 MNHEY, CDR2 SMNVEV (reference sequence). The CDR3 consists of 15 residues. V was shortened by 4 bases and J by 0 bases, with 9 bases between the two germline ends. The CDR3 sequence: CASSSQGATNEKLFF. CDR3 sequence (DNA): TGTGCCAGCAGTTCGCAGGGCGCAACTAATGAAAAACTGTTTTTT. The full variable domain, its missing parts supplied by reference TRBV27 and TRBJ1-4, is EAQVTQNPRYLITVTGKKLTVTCSQNMNHEYMSWYRQDPGLGLRQIYYSMNVEVTDKGDVPEGYKVSRKEKRNFPLILESPSPNQTSLYFCASSSQGATNEKLFFGSGTQLSVL.

The J gene is TRBJ1-4, the V gene TRBV5-4, with 9 nucleotides matching TRBD1. Trimming at V came to 2 bases and at J to 1 base, leaving 6 bases not matched to a gene. This CDR3 comprises 17 residues. The germline V gene encodes CDR1 SGHNT and CDR2 YYREEE (reference sequence). The CDR3 sequence is CASSLTGTGRTNEKLFF. The CDR3 DNA reads TGTGCCAGCAGCTTAACAGGGACAGGGAGAACTAATGAAAAACTGTTTTTT.

The rearrangement joins TRBV5-4 to TRBJ2-1; 13 bases are a match to TRBD2. V lost 3 bases to trimming and J lost 12 bases; unmatched junction nucleotides: 6. The CDR3 totals 14 residues. The germline CDR1 and CDR2 sequences are SGHNT and YYREEE (reference sequence). The CDR3 region is CASSSLAGGPGQFF. The DNA for the CDR3 is TGTGCCAGCAGCTCACTAGCGGGAGGGCCGGGGCAGTTCTTC.

CDR3 amino acids: CASSIDVGTGSRLRNQPQHF. In DNA form, the CDR3 reads TGTGCCAGTAGTATAGACGTCGGGACAGGGAGTCGACTACGCAATCAGCCCCAGCATTTT. The chain carries TRBV19 and TRBJ1-5; 9 nucleotides line up with TRBD1. CDR1 is LNHDA and CDR2 is SQIVND in the germline V gene (reference sequence). The V and J ends lost 0 bases and 2 bases, in that order; junction bases with no gene match: 14. The CDR3 is 20 residues long.

The chain combines TRBV5-1 with TRBJ2-1; D gene uncertain. The germline V and J ends were trimmed by 4 bases and 2 bases, with 13 bases remaining between them. The CDR3 runs to 15 residues. The germline V gene has CDR1 SGHRS and CDR2 YFSETQ. The DNA for the CDR3 is TGCGCCAGCAGCCAAGCTGCGACACCCTACAATGAGCAGTTCTTC. Amino acid sequence: CASSQAATPYNEQFF.

The rearrangement joins TRBV28 to TRBJ1-5; unclear D gene. V lost 8 bases, J lost 6 bases, and 11 bases lay in between. Germline V gives CDR1 MDHEN, CDR2 SYDVKM. This CDR3 region has 12 residues. The CDR3 sequence is CASRLLSQPQHF. The CDR3 nucleotides are TGTGCCAGCCGACTTCTGAGTCAGCCCCAGCATTTT.

The chain combines TRBV3-1 (or the pseudogene TRBV3-2) with TRBJ2-3; D is possibly TRBD1 (6 bases). Trimming shortened V by 3 bases and J by 5 bases, and 15 bases separated the two germline ends. The CDR3 spans 15 residues. Per germline, CDR1 LGHDT and CDR2 YNNKEL (reference sequence). The CDR3 nucleotides are TGTGCCAGCAGCCAGACCGAGGGGGTGGTAGATACGCAGTATTTT. Translated, it gives CASSQTEGVVDTQYF.

V and J are TRBV6-6 and TRBJ2-7, with D possibly matching TRBD1 (6 bases). The length of the CDR3 is 13 residues. Trimming removed 5 bases at V and 5 bases at J, with 13 bases between. From germline, CDR1 is MNHNY and CDR2 SVGAGI (reference sequence). As DNA, the CDR3 is TGTGCCAGCAGTCCCCGAACAGGGCACGAGCAGTACTTC. As protein: CASSPRTGHEQYF.

The chain has TRBV7-9 and TRBJ2-1, with 11 bases fitting TRBD2. This CDR3 region has 15 residues. V gave up 7 bases and J gave up 9 bases; unmatched junction bases: 11. Germline CDR1 is SEHNR and CDR2 is FQNEAQ (reference sequence). The CDR3 nucleotides read TGTGCCAGCAACATTCCCCTAGCGGGAGGCGGTGAGCAGTTCTTC. This gives the protein CASNIPLAGGGEQFF.

The chain has TRBV5-6 and TRBJ2-7, with 10 bases aligning to TRBD2. With 0 bases clipped from V and 4 bases from J, the junction kept 7 bases outside the gene matches. The CDR3 sequence is 16 residues long. Germline V gene data show CDR1 as SGHDT and CDR2 as YYEEEE. CDR3 region: CASSLAGAGGGYEQYF. CDR3 nucleotides: TGTGCCAGCAGCTTGGCCGGAGCGGGAGGGGGATACGAGCAGTACTTC. The full variable domain, with the rest looked up from reference TRBV5-6 and TRBJ2-7, is DAGVTQSPTHLIKTRGQQVTLRCSPKSGHDTVSWYQQALGQGPQFIFQYYEEEERQRGNFPDRFSGHQFPNYSSELNVNALLLGDSALYLCASSLAGAGGGYEQYFGPGTRLTVT.

This chain joins TRBV7-2 and TRBJ2-5; a possible D gene is TRBD2 (6 bases). Germline assignment: CDR1 SGHTA and CDR2 FQGNSA. The CDR3 covers 14 residues. V was cut by 6 bases and J by 0 bases, with 11 bases left in between. The CDR3 nucleotides read TGTGCCAGCAGTAGAAGGAGGGACCAAGAGACCCAGTACTTC. Translation: CASSRRRDQETQYF.

The chain carries TRBV9 and TRBJ2-1; TRBD2 aligns across 9 bases. V was clipped by 3 bases and J by 5 bases; unmatched bases: 6. Germline V gene lookup returns CDR1 SGDLS and CDR2 YYNGEE. CDR3 length equals 15 residues. The CDR3 spells CASSDTSGWNNEQFF. The DNA for the CDR3 is TGTGCCAGCAGCGATACTAGCGGGTGGAACAATGAGCAGTTCTTC.

The rearrangement links TRBV2 to TRBJ2-5, with D unclear. The CDR3 totals 14 residues. Trimming removed 6 bases from V and 0 bases from J, with 11 bases in between. CDR1 is SNHLY and CDR2 is FYNNEI in the germline V gene. The CDR3 DNA reads as TGTGCCAGCAGGTCGTCGCAGAACCAAGAGACCCAGTACTTC. Translation: CASRSSQNQETQYF.

This chain joins TRBV7-2 and TRBJ2-3, with D tentatively TRBD1 (6 bases). Germline lookup yields CDR1 SGHTA and CDR2 FQGNSA. Deletions cut 3 bases from V and 3 bases from J, with 10 bases between. This CDR3 spans 14 amino acids. The CDR3 DNA reads as TGTGCCAGCAGCTTCATGGGGACAACAGATACGCAGTATTTT. This encodes CASSFMGTTDTQYF. The complete variable domain, with remaining parts taken from reference TRBV7-2 and TRBJ2-3, reads GAGVSQSPSNKVTEKGKDVELRCDPISGHTALYWYRQSLGQGLEFLIYFQGNSAPDKSGLPSDRFSAERTGGSVSTLTIQRTQQEDSAVYLCASSFMGTTDTQYFGPGTRLTVL.

The V gene is TRBV4-3, the J gene TRBJ1-5; a weak D match, TRBD1 (5 bases). Per germline, CDR1 LGHNA and CDR2 YSLEER. The CDR3 sequence is 15 residues long. Trimming took 1 base from V and 7 from J, leaving 14 bases between them. The CDR3 region is CASSQVGGVGQPQHF. CDR3 coding DNA: TGCGCCAGCAGCCAAGTTGGAGGGGTCGGGCAGCCCCAGCATTTT.

V is TRBV6-5 and J is TRBJ1-3; a possible D gene is TRBD1 (5 bases). The germline gives CDR1 MNHEY, CDR2 SVGAGI. Trimming removed 2 bases at V and 1 base at J, with 6 bases between. This CDR3 has 14 residues. The CDR3 nucleotides read TGTGCCAGCAGTTACGGGGGGTCTGGAAACACCATATATTTT. The encoded protein is CASSYGGSGNTIYF.

The gene calls are TRBV3-1 (or the pseudogene TRBV3-2) and TRBJ1-5; unclear D gene. This CDR3 is built from 13 residues. CDR1 LGHDT and CDR2 YNNKEL come from the germline V gene (reference sequence). V was pared by 1 base and J by 7 bases, with 8 bases between. The CDR3 sequence: CASSQARSQPQHF. The CDR3 bases are TGTGCCAGCAGCCAAGCTAGGTCCCAGCCCCAGCATTTT.

The chain uses TRBV6-2 or TRBV6-3 and TRBJ1-1; D unclear. From germline, CDR1 is MNHEY and CDR2 SVGEGT. This CDR3 has 13 residues. V gave up 2 bases and J gave up 5 bases, with 9 bases separating them. CDR3 region: CASSYVPGTEAFF. For the CDR3, the DNA is TGTGCCAGCAGTTACGTTCCGGGAACTGAAGCTTTCTTT.

The chain employs TRBV27 and TRBJ1-5, with D possibly matching TRBD1 (5 bases). The V and J ends lost 2 bases and 0 bases respectively, with 17 bases between them. The germline gives CDR1 MNHEY, CDR2 SMNVEV (reference sequence). The CDR3 has 18 amino acids. CDR3 region: CASSLGGGSLYSNQPQHF. The DNA of the CDR3 is TGTGCCAGCAGTTTAGGGGGGGGGTCATTATATAGCAATCAGCCCCAGCATTTT.

This rearrangement joins TRBV11-2 to TRBJ1-5; D perhaps matches TRBD1 (5 bases). The CDR3 has 16 residues. The V and J ends lost 1 base and 3 bases respectively, with 13 bases between them. Germline CDR1 and CDR2: SGHAT and FQNNGV. The CDR3 sequence: CASSLVPGIDNQPQHF. The CDR3 DNA reads as TGTGCCAGCAGCTTAGTCCCAGGGATCGACAATCAGCCCCAGCATTTT.

This chain uses TRBV5-6 with TRBJ2-1; 9 bases map to TRBD1. V lost 0 bases to trimming and J lost 2 bases; unmatched junction nucleotides: 0. CDR1 and CDR2 (germline): SGHDT, YYEEEE. This CDR3 spans 15 amino acids. The CDR3 coding sequence is TGTGCCAGCAGCTTGGGACAGGGGGCCTACAATGAGCAGTTCTTC. The encoded protein is CASSLGQGAYNEQFF.

This sequence joins TRBV4-3 and TRBJ2-7, with D possibly TRBD1 on 5 matching bases. This CDR3 has 13 amino acids. Deletions cut 4 bases from V and 6 bases from J, with 13 bases between. In germline, CDR1 is LGHNA, CDR2 YSLEER. CDR3 nucleotides: TGCGCCAGCAGCCTGCAGGACCAGGGCGAGCAGTACTTC. Translated: CASSLQDQGEQYF.

The rearrangement uses TRBV29-1 and TRBJ1-6; 7 nucleotides line up with TRBD1. J lost 8 bases, V lost 4 bases, and 5 bases had no gene match. The CDR3 spans 13 residues. CDR1 and CDR2 from the germline V gene are SQVTM and ANQGSEA. The CDR3 sequence is CSVGQGGDSPLHF. CDR3 in DNA: TGCAGCGTTGGACAGGGTGGGGATTCACCCCTCCACTTT.

This chain joins TRBV28 and TRBJ2-7; 9 bases are shared with TRBD1. This CDR3 is 17 amino acids long. With 6 bases clipped from V and 6 bases from J, the junction kept 18 bases outside the gene matches. Germline assignment: CDR1 MDHEN and CDR2 SYDVKM. The CDR3 protein is CASRLRYPGQGLAEQYF. The CDR3 DNA sequence: TGTGCCAGCAGGCTAAGGTACCCGGGACAGGGCCTTGCCGAGCAGTACTTC.